The next 9 T cell receptor beta chains were all read from a single sample in a study of monozygotic twins with inflammatory bowel disease. TCRdb reanalyzed the 5' RACE reads, giving one entry per CDR3 protein sequence and no DNA. The specimen's table records approximately 390,000 distinct CDR3 sequences. Input material: blood. The receptors shown here come from a human donor with ulcerative colitis or Crohn's disease, or a healthy co-twin of an affected twin (not recorded which).

CDR3 sequence: CAISKVVVGPGQGNTEAFF. The chain recombines TRBV10-3 with TRBJ1-1; with no DNA, the TCRdb D assignment of TRBD1 cannot be verified. CDR1 and CDR2 (germline): ENHRY, SYGVKD. There are 19 residues in the CDR3.

The chain has TRBV28 and TRBJ1-1; with no DNA, the TCRdb D assignment of TRBD1 cannot be verified. The CDR3 has 16 amino acids. From germline, CDR1 is MDHEN and CDR2 SYDVKM. This chain's CDR3 is CASSYPGTVFRAEAFF.

This chain uses TRBV14 with TRBJ2-5; TCRdb's D call, TRBD1, is unchecked because there is no DNA. Germline assignment: CDR1 SGHDN and CDR2 FVKESK. This CDR3 comprises 14 residues. This CDR3 is CASSRTTGSETQYF.

The chain recombines TRBV14 with TRBJ2-2. CDR1 and CDR2 (germline): SGHDN, FVKESK. The CDR3 sequence is 12 residues long. CDR3 sequence: CASRKSAGELFF.

The CDR3 protein is CASSIEMTGSGANVLTF. The J gene is TRBJ2-6, the V gene TRBV5-1; TCRdb selects TRBD1, and the lack of DNA leaves this call unchecked. This CDR3 region has 17 residues. Germline CDR1 SGHRS, CDR2 YFSETQ.

This chain uses TRBV7-9 with TRBJ2-1. The CDR3 length is 12 residues. Per the germline V gene, CDR1 is SEHNR and CDR2 is FQNEAQ (reference sequence). CDR3 sequence reads: CASSLDRIEQFF.

CDR3 region: CASSGVSTDTQYF. The J gene is TRBJ2-3, the V gene TRBV7-9. The germline CDR1 and CDR2 sequences are SEHNR and FQNEAQ (reference sequence). The CDR3 loop spans 13 amino acids.

The V gene is TRBV7-8, the J gene TRBJ1-1; TCRdb selects TRBD1, and the lack of DNA leaves this call unchecked. This CDR3 spans 13 amino acids. From germline, CDR1 is SGHVS and CDR2 FQNEAQ. The CDR3 loop is CASSLDRGSEASF.

V usage is TRBV4-2 and J usage is TRBJ1-1; TCRdb names TRBD1, which stays unverified in the absence of DNA. The CDR3 totals 13 residues. The V gene's germline CDR1 is LGHNA and CDR2 YNFKEQ. CDR3 loop: CATRAMQNTEAFF.